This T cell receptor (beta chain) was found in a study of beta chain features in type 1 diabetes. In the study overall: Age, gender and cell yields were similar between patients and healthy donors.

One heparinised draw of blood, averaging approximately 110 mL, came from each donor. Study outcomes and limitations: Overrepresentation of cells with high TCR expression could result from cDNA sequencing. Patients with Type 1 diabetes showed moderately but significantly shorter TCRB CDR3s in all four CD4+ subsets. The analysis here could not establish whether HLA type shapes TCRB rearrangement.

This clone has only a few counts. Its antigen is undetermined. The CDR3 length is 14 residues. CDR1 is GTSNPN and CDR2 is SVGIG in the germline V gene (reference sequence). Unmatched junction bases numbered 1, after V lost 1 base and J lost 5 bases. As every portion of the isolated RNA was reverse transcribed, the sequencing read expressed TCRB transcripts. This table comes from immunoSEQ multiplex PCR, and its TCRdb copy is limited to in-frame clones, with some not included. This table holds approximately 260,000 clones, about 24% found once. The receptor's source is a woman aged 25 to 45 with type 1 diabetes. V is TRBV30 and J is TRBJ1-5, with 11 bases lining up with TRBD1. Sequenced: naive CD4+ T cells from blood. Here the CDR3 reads CAWSGTGGYQPQHF. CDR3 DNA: TGTGCCTGGAGTGGGACAGGGGGCTATCAGCCCCAGCATTTT.